The T cell receptor (beta chain) described here comes from a study of tumor-infiltrating lymphocytes in primary liver carcinoma (dated by TCRdb to 2017 to 2019). Concerning the study at large: Surgical resection was performed in China between late 2015 and March 2016 on five or six patients with histopathologically diagnosed primary liver carcinoma. Of the five patients (three men and two women, aged 30 to 69 years), four had hepatocellular carcinoma and one had combined HCC and intrahepatic cholangiocarcinoma. The tumors of the five patients were staged as T1-T3 N0M0, with maximum diameters ranging from roughly 4.2 to 11 cm. Roughly 3.5 to 7.5 million productive TCRbeta reads were obtained per sample, and no significant difference in read depth was found between tissue types. TCRbeta repertoire sequencing, expression microarrays and whole-exome sequencing were combined in the study across five regions of each liver tumor, with adjacent normal tissue and blood also included. A total of around 35 specimens from 5 patients, comprising approximately 25 tumor regions, 5 adjacent noncancerous liver tissues and 5 peripheral blood samples, were covered by TCRbeta repertoire sequencing. Technical replicate repertoires showed high reproducibility, with mean shared-clone rates near 0.89 and correlation coefficients above 0.95.

The study at large found these results: Since the samples were bulk and unsorted, there was no way to compare CD4+ and CD8+ T cell repertoires. The top 250 clones made up a significantly larger repertoire fraction in tumors than in blood (p = 0.039). Pairs of tumor regions showed greater repertoire overlap (mean approximately 35%) than tumor-adjacent pairs (about 17%) or tumor-blood pairs (approximately 15%), which is consistent with antigen-driven expansion. Because sequencing covered only the TCR beta chain and unpaired alpha chains were not captured, true repertoire diversity is likely underestimated. The study included only four to six patients, and the authors note findings should be validated in a larger study.

The CDR3 goes from the cysteine to the phenylalanine over 15 residues. Only CDR3 DNA remains: 45 bases, in frame from the first base. CDR1 and CDR2, looked up from the germline V gene, are SGHDN and FVKESK. Germline trimming amounts to 3 bases on V and 3 bases on J, with 4 as the count of junction bases outside the gene matches. Using a constant-region primer and ProtoScript II reverse transcriptase, TCRbeta-specific cDNA was reverse-transcribed from roughly 500 ng total RNA. The TCRbeta libraries were prepared through three rounds of nested multiplex PCR following a slightly modified ARM-PCR procedure. Multiplex TRBV1-TRBV30 forward primers and a Cbeta reverse primer were used in the first two PCR rounds, each of which was run for approximately 9 cycles. Sample barcodes and Illumina adapters were attached in a final 25-cycle PCR using Deep VentR polymerase. Before sequencing, amplicons of 200-500 bp were purified from gel using a QIAquick gel extraction kit. An Illumina HiSeq 2500 was used to sequence the TCRbeta amplicons, generating 250-bp paired-end reads. For the original study's pipeline: Quality trimming of reads was performed with Trimmomatic v0.33, and paired reads were merged with FLASH v1.2.11 so that full CDR3 sequences could be recovered. MiGEC v1.2.1b assigned V, D and J germline segments to the rearranged TCRbeta sequences. Clonotype statistics and Shannon-Wiener diversity indices were computed with VDJtools v1.0.0. Except for diversity analysis, only the 250 most abundant clonotypes of each sample were used in subsequent analyses to reduce sampling bias. TCRdb handled the public reads itself, with Q25 trimming in fastp and clone calling in MiXCR, and kept productive beta chains. For every CDR3 protein sequence, its rows merge into one entry that carries the most common genes and DNA. The V and J calls reflect TCRdb's pipeline rather than the authors' work. A total of approximately 340,000 distinct CDR3 sequences appear in this sample, about 61% of them only once. Of the sample, about 6% is held by the ten largest clones.

Blood RNA was extracted from unsorted whole blood with TRIzol reagent; germline DNA came from the DNeasy Blood & Tissue kit. Patients had chronic HBV infection and were treatment-naive at sampling. Around 4 milliliters of peripheral blood were collected into K2EDTA tubes before surgery. As to this clonotype: Its antigen is unknown. Base qualities were left out, and no much larger clone turns up one base away.

The sequencing input was peripheral blood. This receptor was taken from a man in his forties with primary liver carcinoma and hepatitis B virus infection. The chain links TRBV14 with TRBJ2-1, with 8 junctional bases fitting TRBD1. The CDR3 is CASSHKQGGYNEQFF. The bases read TGTGCCAGCAGCCATAAACAGGGGGGCTACAATGAGCAGTTCTTC.